Following are 21 T cell receptor beta chains from one sample sequenced in a study of blood T cell repertoires in COVID-19. The method was immunoSEQ multiplex PCR; TCRdb's version includes in-frame clones alone and lacks a portion of them. Of roughly 230,000 clones detected, over 85% appear once; the ten largest clones hold 3.5% to 4.5%. Sample: PBMCs or T cells enriched from blood (not recorded which). The receptors stem from a woman younger than 45 with acute COVID-19.

The V and J genes are TRBV7-6 and TRBJ2-2, with D unclear. In germline, CDR1 is SGHVS, CDR2 FNYEAQ. V lost 5 bases and J 2 bases, leaving 12 bases between the germline ends. This CDR3 comprises 15 residues. The CDR3 DNA follows: TGTGCCAGCAGCCCCCCGGGTTTCAACACCGGGGAGCTGTTTTTT. Protein: CASSPPGFNTGELFF.

CDR3 loop: CASSPFQAISGNTIYF. Written as DNA, the CDR3 is TGTGCCAGCAGCCCCTTTCAAGCGATCTCTGGAAACACCATATATTTT. The chain uses TRBV7-9 and TRBJ1-3; D gene ambiguous. The V and J ends lost 5 bases and 0 bases respectively, with 14 bases between them. This CDR3 comprises 16 residues. CDR1 and CDR2 (germline): SEHNR, FQNEAQ (reference sequence).

This chain uses TRBV27 with TRBJ1-6; TRBD1 matches 8 bases. Looked up from germline, CDR1 is MNHEY and CDR2 is SMNVEV (reference sequence). The CDR3 covers 15 residues. J gave up 2 bases and V 5 bases, and 2 bases lay outside the gene matches. The CDR3 reads CASSVGQAYNSPLHF. The DNA for the CDR3 is TGTGCCAGCAGTGTGGGACAGGCCTATAATTCACCCCTCCACTTT.

This chain uses TRBV19 with TRBJ1-1; D is undetermined. V was trimmed by 7 bases and J by 0 bases, leaving 18 bases between them. Germline values: CDR1 LNHDA, CDR2 SQIVND (reference sequence). This CDR3 has 16 residues. Here the CDR3 reads CASNGRKLTMNTEAFF. Here the CDR3 DNA reads TGTGCCAGTAATGGCAGAAAACTTACTATGAACACTGAAGCTTTCTTT.

The chain combines TRBV7-2 with TRBJ2-7, with D perhaps TRBD2 (6 bases). Trimming left V 1 base short and J 6 bases short, with 13 bases between. This CDR3 is 14 amino acids long. Germline CDR1 and CDR2: SGHTA and FQGNSA. CDR3 DNA sequence: TGTGCCAGCAGCTTAGTTCCCGAAGCGGGCGAGCAGTACTTC. It yields the protein CASSLVPEAGEQYF.

The CDR3 loop is CASNGQGAVGYTF. The CDR3 region has the DNA TGTGCCAGCAACGGACAGGGGGCGGTTGGCTACACCTTC. The chain employs TRBV6-5 and TRBJ1-2, with 11 bases aligning to TRBD1. The V gene end was trimmed by 7 bases and the J gene end by 7 bases; junction bases not matched to a gene: 5. The CDR3 is made up of 13 amino acids. Germline V gene lookup returns CDR1 MNHEY and CDR2 SVGAGI.

About this clone itself: Other DNA sequences in the sample encode the same CDR3. The gene calls are TRBV7-8 and TRBJ2-1; tentatively, D is TRBD2 (7 bases). Germline loops: CDR1 SGHVS, CDR2 FQNEAQ. The CDR3 is 14 residues long. Trimming removed 1 base at V and 8 bases at J, with 12 bases between. In DNA, the CDR3 is TGTGCCAGCAGCTTAGTCGGGGGGCAGGATGAGCAGTTCTTC. Translation gives CASSLVGGQDEQFF.

The chain is built from TRBV5-5 and TRBJ1-5; a possible D gene is TRBD1 (6 bases). The CDR3 extends over 14 amino acids. Germline-derived CDR1 and CDR2 are SGHKS and YYEKEE (reference sequence). V lost 1 base and J lost 3, with 8 bases in between. The CDR3 here is CASSLNRANQPQHF. In DNA form, the CDR3 reads TGTGCCAGCAGCTTGAACAGGGCCAATCAGCCCCAGCATTTT.

The CDR3: CASSERQASYGYTF. CDR3 nucleotide sequence: TGTGCCAGCAGTGAACGACAGGCCAGCTATGGCTACACCTTC. This rearrangement joins TRBV2 to TRBJ1-2; the D gene is possibly TRBD1 (6 bases). The CDR3 is 14 amino acids. CDR1 is SNHLY and CDR2 is FYNNEI in the germline V gene. V gave up 2 bases and J gave up 4 bases, with 11 bases separating them.

The gene calls are TRBV10-1 and TRBJ2-2; unclear D gene. V gave up 3 bases and J gave up 4 bases, with 12 bases separating them. CDR1 is WNHNN and CDR2 is SYGVQD in the germline V gene (reference sequence). CDR3 length equals 15 residues. In nucleotides, the CDR3 is TGCGCCAGCAGTGAACGTGGTCGCGGCACCGGGGAGCTGTTTTTT. Amino acid sequence: CASSERGRGTGELFF.

The CDR3, as DNA: TGCGCCAGCAGCCAAGATGTTTTTCGTGGCTACACCTTC. It specifies CASSQDVFRGYTF. The rearrangement links TRBV4-3 to TRBJ1-2; no reliable D call. Germline CDR1 reads LGHNA; CDR2 reads YSLEER. V shed 0 bases and J shed 7 bases, with 9 bases lying between them. The CDR3 runs 13 residues.

The chain couples TRBV24-1 to TRBJ2-1; D is possibly TRBD1 (6 bases). Deletions cut 3 bases from V and 8 bases from J, with 13 bases between. The CDR3 spans 14 residues. Germline V gives CDR1 KGHDR, CDR2 SFDVKD. CDR3 nucleotides: TGTGCCACCAGTGATCCCGGACAGTCCGATGAGCAGTTCTTC. This codes for CATSDPGQSDEQFF.

The V gene is TRBV3-1 (or the pseudogene TRBV3-2), the J gene TRBJ2-5; TRBD2 might be the D (5 bases). Trimming shortened V by 5 bases and J by 2 bases, and 9 bases separated the two germline ends. Germline-derived CDR1 and CDR2 are LGHDT and YNNKEL (reference sequence). The CDR3 sequence is 13 residues long. The CDR3 reads CASSGRGQETQYF. The CDR3 DNA reads TGTGCCAGCAGCGGCCGGGGACAAGAGACCCAGTACTTC.

This clone came up once. V and J are TRBV5-1 and TRBJ1-3; D remains ambiguous. V gave up 0 bases and J gave up 3 bases, with 10 bases separating them. The CDR3 loop spans 15 amino acids. Germline V gene lookup returns CDR1 SGHRS and CDR2 YFSETQ. The CDR3 region has the DNA TGCGCCAGCAGCTTGGGTGTGGCGGGTGGAAACACCATATATTTT. It codes for CASSLGVAGGNTIYF.

This clone was seen only a few times. The rearrangement links TRBV5-5 to TRBJ1-3; 7 bases match TRBD1. This CDR3 has 15 residues. Germline values: CDR1 SGHKS, CDR2 YYEKEE (reference sequence). The V gene end was trimmed by 1 base and the J gene end by 2 bases; junction bases not matched to a gene: 3. The CDR3 here is CASSLYQGAGNTIYF. Written as DNA, the CDR3 is TGTGCCAGCAGCTTGTATCAGGGGGCTGGAAACACCATATATTTT.

This clone is a singleton in its sample. The rearrangement links TRBV29-1 to TRBJ2-7; D call uncertain. V lost 4 bases to trimming and J lost 3 bases, with 10 bases between them. In germline, CDR1 is SQVTM, CDR2 ANQGSEA. The CDR3 consists of 12 residues. The CDR3 sequence: CSVGRVDYEQYF. In nucleotides, the CDR3 is TGCAGCGTTGGCCGGGTCGACTACGAGCAGTACTTC.

The V call is TRBV4-3, the J call TRBJ1-6; tentative D call: TRBD1 (6 bases). Germline V gives CDR1 LGHNA, CDR2 YSLEER. CDR3 length: 17 amino acids. Deletions cut 2 bases from V and 8 bases from J, with 19 bases between. DNA for the CDR3: TGCGCCAGCAGCCAACCAACAGGGTCCCGTGGGGATTCACCCCTCCACTTT. It codes for CASSQPTGSRGDSPLHF.

The rearrangement links TRBV19 to TRBJ1-2; 12 bases fit TRBD1. Germline values: CDR1 LNHDA, CDR2 SQIVND (reference sequence). V was pared by 8 bases and J by 8 bases, with 9 bases of the junction left unmatched. The CDR3 spans 14 residues. The CDR3 is CASHTPGQGAGYTF. As DNA, the CDR3 is TGTGCCAGTCATACGCCGGGACAGGGGGCCGGCTACACCTTC. The whole variable domain, filled in from reference TRBV19 and TRBJ1-2, reads DGGITQSPKYLFRKEGQNVTLSCEQNLNHDAMYWYRQDPGQGLRLIYYSQIVNDFQKGDIAEGYSVSREKKESFPLTVTSAQKNPTAFYLCASHTPGQGAGYTFGSGTRLTVV.

This chain links TRBV28 with TRBJ2-7, with 10 bases lining up with TRBD2. The CDR3 runs 15 residues. Losses at the gene ends were 2 bases for V and 6 bases for J; bases not matched to a gene: 7. Germline CDR1 and CDR2: MDHEN and SYDVKM. The CDR3 is CASSLLASGGAEQYF. The DNA of the CDR3 is TGTGCCAGCAGTTTACTCGCTAGCGGGGGTGCCGAGCAGTACTTC.

The J gene is TRBJ2-7, the V gene TRBV28; weak D call: TRBD2 (5 bases). CDR1 is MDHEN, CDR2 SYDVKM, per germline. Trimming shortened V by 2 bases and J by 6 bases, and 14 bases separated the two germline ends. This CDR3 is built from 14 residues. CDR3 coding DNA: TGTGCCAGCAGTTTAGGCGAGGGTACGTCCGAGCAGTACTTC. It specifies CASSLGEGTSEQYF.

This clone occurred a few times. The V and J genes are TRBV27 and TRBJ1-4, with TRBD1 matching over 8 bases. Germline CDR1 is MNHEY and CDR2 is SMNVEV (reference sequence). This CDR3 is 14 amino acids long. V was clipped by 3 bases and J by 8 bases; unmatched bases: 5. The CDR3 region is CASSFRGPGEKLFF. As DNA, the CDR3 is TGTGCCAGCAGTTTCAGGGGGCCCGGGGAAAAACTGTTTTTT.